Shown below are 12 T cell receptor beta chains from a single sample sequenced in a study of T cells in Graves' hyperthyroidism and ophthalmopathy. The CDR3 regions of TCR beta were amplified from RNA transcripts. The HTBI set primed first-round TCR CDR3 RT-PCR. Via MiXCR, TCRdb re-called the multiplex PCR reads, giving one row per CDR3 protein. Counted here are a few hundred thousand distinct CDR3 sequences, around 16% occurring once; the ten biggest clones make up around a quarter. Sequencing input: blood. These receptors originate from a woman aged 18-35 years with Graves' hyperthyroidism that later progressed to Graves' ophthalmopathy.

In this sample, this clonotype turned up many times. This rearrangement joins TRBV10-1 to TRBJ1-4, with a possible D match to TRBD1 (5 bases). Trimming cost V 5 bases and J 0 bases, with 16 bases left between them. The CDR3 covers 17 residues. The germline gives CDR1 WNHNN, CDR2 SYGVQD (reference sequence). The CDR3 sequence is CASSSTGTDATNEKLFF. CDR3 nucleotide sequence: TGCGCCAGCAGTTCCACCGGGACGGACGCAACTAATGAAAAACTGTTTTTT.

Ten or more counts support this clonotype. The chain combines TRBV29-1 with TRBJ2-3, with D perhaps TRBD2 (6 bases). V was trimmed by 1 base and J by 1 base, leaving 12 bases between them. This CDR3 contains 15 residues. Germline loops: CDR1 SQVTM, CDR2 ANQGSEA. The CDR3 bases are TGCAGCGTTGAAGTACGGGAGCGTGGCACAGATACGCAGTATTTT. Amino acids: CSVEVRERGTDTQYF.

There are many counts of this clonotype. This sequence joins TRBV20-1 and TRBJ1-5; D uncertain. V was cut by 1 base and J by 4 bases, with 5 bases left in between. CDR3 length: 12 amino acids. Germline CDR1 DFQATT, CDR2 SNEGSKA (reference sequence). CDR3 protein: CSARGGNQPQHF. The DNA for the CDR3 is TGCAGTGCTAGAGGCGGGAATCAGCCCCAGCATTTT.

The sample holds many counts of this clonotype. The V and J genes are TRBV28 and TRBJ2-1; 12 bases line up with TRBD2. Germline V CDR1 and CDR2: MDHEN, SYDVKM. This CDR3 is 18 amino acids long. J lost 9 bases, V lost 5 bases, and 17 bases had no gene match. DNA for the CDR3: TGTGCCAGCAGTCCTCGGGCTAGCGGGAGGGCCGCTATCGGTGAGCAGTTCTTC. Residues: CASSPRASGRAAIGEQFF.

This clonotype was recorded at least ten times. CDR3 sequence (DNA): TGTGCCACCAGCAGAGCGGGGGGGTCCCACGAGCAGTACTTC. As protein: CATSRAGGSHEQYF. The V call is TRBV15, the J call TRBJ2-7, with 8 bases fitting TRBD2. Germline trimming cut 1 base from V and 5 bases from J; bases unmatched to any gene: 4. Germline V gene lookup returns CDR1 LNHNV and CDR2 YYDKDF (reference sequence). The CDR3 is made up of 14 amino acids.

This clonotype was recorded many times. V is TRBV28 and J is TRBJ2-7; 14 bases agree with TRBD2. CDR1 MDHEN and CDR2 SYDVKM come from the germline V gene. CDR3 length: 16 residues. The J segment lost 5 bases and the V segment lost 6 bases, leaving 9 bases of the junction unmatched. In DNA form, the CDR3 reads TGTGCCAGCAGGCTGTTGGGACTAGCGGGAGTAAACGAGCAGTACTTC. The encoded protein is CASRLLGLAGVNEQYF.

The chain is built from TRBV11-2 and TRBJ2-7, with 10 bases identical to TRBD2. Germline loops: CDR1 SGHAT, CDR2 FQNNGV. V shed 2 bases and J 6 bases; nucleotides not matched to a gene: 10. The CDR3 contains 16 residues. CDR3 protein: CASSLSLAGVLSEQYF. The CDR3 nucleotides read TGTGCCAGCAGCTTAAGTCTAGCGGGAGTCCTTTCCGAGCAGTACTTC. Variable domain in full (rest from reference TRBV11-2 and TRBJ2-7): EAGVAQSPRYKIIEKRQSVAFWCNPISGHATLYWYQQILGQGPKLLIQFQNNGVVDDSQLPKDRFSAERLKGVDSTLKIQPAKLEDSAVYLCASSLSLAGVLSEQYFGPGTRLTVT.

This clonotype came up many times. CDR3 residues: CASSQDAPSEGWNTQYF. The CDR3 DNA follows: TGCGCCAGCAGCCAAGATGCCCCTAGCGAAGGGTGGAATACGCAGTATTTT. The rearrangement links TRBV4-3 to TRBJ2-3; tentative D call: TRBD2 (6 bases). The CDR3 length is 17 residues. CDR1 is LGHNA and CDR2 is YSLEER in the germline V gene. Trimming pared 0 bases from V and 7 bases from J, leaving 20 bases between.

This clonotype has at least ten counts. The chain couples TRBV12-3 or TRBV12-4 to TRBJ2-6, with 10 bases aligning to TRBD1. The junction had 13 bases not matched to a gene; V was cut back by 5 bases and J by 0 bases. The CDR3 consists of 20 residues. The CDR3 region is CASSPNPGTGVGSGANVLTF. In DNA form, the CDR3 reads TGTGCCAGCAGTCCAAATCCCGGGACAGGGGTTGGCTCTGGGGCCAACGTCCTGACTTTC.

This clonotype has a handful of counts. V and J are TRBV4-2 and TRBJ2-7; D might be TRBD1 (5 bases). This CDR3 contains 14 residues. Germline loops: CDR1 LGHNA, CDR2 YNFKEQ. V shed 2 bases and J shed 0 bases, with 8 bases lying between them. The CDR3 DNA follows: TGTGCCAGCAGCCAAACTCAGGGCTCCTACGAGCAGTACTTC. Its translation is CASSQTQGSYEQYF.

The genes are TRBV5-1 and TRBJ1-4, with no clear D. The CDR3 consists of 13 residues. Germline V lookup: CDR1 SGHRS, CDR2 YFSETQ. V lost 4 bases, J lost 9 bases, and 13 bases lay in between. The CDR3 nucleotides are TGCGCCAGCAGCCCATGGAGGCGGAAAAAACTGTTTTTT. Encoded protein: CASSPWRRKKLFF.

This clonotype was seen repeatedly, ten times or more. The CDR3 reads CASRTDRGGYEQYF. The CDR3 region has the DNA TGTGCCAGCAGGACGGACAGGGGTGGTTACGAGCAGTACTTC. The chain couples TRBV6-2 or TRBV6-3 to TRBJ2-7, with 9 bases lining up with TRBD1. Germline V gene sequence: CDR1 MNHEY, CDR2 SVGEGT. Germline trimming cut 6 bases from V and 4 bases from J; bases unmatched to any gene: 7. The CDR3 length is 14 residues.